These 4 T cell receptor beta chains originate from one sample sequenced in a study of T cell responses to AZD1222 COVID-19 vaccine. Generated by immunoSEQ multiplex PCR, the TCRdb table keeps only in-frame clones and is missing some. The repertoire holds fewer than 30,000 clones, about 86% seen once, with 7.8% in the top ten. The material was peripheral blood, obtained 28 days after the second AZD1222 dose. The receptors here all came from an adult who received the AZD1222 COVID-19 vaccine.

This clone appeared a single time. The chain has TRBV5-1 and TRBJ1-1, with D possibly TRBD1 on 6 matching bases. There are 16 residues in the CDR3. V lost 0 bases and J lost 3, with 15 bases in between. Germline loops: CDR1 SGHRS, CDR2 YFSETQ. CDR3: CASSLAGGAGDTEAFF. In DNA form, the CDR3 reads TGCGCCAGCAGCTTGGCCGGGGGGGCGGGGGACACTGAAGCTTTCTTT. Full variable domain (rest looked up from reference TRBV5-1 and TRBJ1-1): KAGVTQTPRYLIKTRGQQVTLSCSPISGHRSVSWYQQTPGQGLQFLFEYFSETQRNKGNFPGRFSGRQFSNSRSEMNVSTLELGDSALYLCASSLAGGAGDTEAFFGQGTRLTVV.

CDR3 amino acids: CASSRHSGYEQYF. CDR3 nucleotide sequence: TGTGCCAGCAGCCGCCACTCGGGGTACGAGCAGTACTTC. V gene TRBV5-5 combines with J gene TRBJ2-7; maybe TRBD2 (5 bases). CDR3 length equals 13 residues. Trimming cost V 4 bases and J 4 bases, with 12 bases left between them. Germline V gene sequence: CDR1 SGHKS, CDR2 YYEKEE (reference sequence).

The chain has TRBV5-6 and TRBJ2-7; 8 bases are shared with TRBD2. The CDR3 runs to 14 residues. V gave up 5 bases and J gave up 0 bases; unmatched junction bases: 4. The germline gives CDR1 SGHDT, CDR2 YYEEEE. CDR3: CASRTSGGSYEQYF. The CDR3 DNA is TGTGCCAGCAGAACTAGCGGTGGCTCCTACGAGCAGTACTTC.

CDR3 coding DNA: TGTGCCACCACCCCGACTAGTGCATCCTACAATGAGCAGTTCTTC. Amino acids: CATTPTSASYNEQFF. This chain uses TRBV15 with TRBJ2-1, with a possible D match to TRBD2 (6 bases). The germline V and J ends were trimmed by 7 bases and 1 base, with 14 bases remaining between them. Germline-derived CDR1 and CDR2 are LNHNV and YYDKDF (reference sequence). This CDR3 region has 15 residues.